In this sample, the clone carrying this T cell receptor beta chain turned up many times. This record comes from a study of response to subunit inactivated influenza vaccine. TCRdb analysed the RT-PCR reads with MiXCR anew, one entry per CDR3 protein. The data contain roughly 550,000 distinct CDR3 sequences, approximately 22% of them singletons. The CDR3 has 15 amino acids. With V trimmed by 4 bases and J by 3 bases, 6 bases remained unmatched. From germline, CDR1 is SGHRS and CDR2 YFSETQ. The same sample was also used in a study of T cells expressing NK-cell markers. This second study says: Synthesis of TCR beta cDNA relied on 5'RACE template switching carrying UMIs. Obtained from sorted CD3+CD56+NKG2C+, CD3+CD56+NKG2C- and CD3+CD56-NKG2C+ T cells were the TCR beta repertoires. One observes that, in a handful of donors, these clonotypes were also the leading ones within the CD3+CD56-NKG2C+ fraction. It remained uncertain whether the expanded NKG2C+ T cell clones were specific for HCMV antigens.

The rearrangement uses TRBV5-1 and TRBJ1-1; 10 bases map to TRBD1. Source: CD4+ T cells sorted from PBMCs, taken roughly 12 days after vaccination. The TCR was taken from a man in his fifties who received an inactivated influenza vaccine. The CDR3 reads CASSPGQGYYTEAFF. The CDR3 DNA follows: TGCGCCAGCAGCCCGGGACAGGGGTACTACACTGAAGCTTTCTTT.